This T cell receptor beta chain was recorded in a study of Ad26.COV2.S vaccination and SARS-CoV-2 variants. The treatment was: around 19 received Ad26.COV2.S at low or high dose, single or two shots; several received placebo; per-sample allocation not given. Day 63 following the first vaccine or placebo injection was when the samples were taken. The administered vaccine (an Ad26 vector) expressed Wuhan-strain SARS-CoV-2 spike. The CDR3 runs 14 residues. TCRdb's table, derived via immunoSEQ multiplex PCR, lists solely in-frame clones and lacks some. Of hundreds of thousands of clones in the sample, roughly four fifths are singletons; the top ten hold around 7%.

This specimen was peripheral blood, taken in a trial of Ad26.COV2.S vaccine versus placebo. The genes are TRBV1 and TRBJ2-2; the table's D call, TRBD2, was not checked against the DNA. TRBV1 is a listed pseudogene. This receptor was identified in a person between 18 and 65 years old who received the Ad26.COV2.S COVID-19 vaccine or a placebo. DNA for the CDR3: TGCACCAGCAGCTTGCGCGGGGTCACCGGGGAGCTGTTTTTT. Translating it yields CTSSLRGVTGELFF.